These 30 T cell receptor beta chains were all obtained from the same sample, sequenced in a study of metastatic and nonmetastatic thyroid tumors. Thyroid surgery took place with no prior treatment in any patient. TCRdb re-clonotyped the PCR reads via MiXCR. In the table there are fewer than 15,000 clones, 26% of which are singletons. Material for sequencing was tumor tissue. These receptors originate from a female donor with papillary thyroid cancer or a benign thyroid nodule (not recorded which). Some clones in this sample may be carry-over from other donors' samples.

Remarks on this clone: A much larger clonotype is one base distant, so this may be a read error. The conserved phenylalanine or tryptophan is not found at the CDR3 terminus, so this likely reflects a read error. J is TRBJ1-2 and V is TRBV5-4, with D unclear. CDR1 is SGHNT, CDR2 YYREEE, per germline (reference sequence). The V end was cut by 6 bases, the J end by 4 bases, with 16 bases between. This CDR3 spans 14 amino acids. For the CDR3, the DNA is TGTGCCAGCACACTACCAGAGGCTAGCTATGGCTACACCTTA. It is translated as CASTLPEASYGYTL.

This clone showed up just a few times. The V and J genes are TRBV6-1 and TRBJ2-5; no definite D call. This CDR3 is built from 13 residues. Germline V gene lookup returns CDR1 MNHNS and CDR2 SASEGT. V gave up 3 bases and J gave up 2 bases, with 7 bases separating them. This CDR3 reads CASSETRQETQYF. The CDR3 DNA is TGTGCCAGCAGTGAGACACGGCAAGAGACCCAGTACTTC.

The CDR3 coding sequence is TGCAGTGCCAACCTCTTTGGTAGCGGTTCGAACACCGGGGAGCTGTTTTTT. It encodes CSANLFGSGSNTGELFF. The chain links TRBV20-1 to TRBJ2-2, with a tentative D call TRBD2 (6 bases). CDR1 and CDR2 from the germline V gene are DFQATT and SNEGSKA (reference sequence). CDR3 length: 17 residues. Trimming left V 6 bases short and J 0 bases short, with 20 bases between.

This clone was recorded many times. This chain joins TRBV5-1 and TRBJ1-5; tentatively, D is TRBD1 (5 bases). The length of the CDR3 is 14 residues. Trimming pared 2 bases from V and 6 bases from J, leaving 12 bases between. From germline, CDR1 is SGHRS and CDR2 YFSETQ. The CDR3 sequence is CASSFGQDGQPQHF. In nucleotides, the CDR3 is TGCGCCAGCAGCTTCGGACAAGACGGTCAGCCCCAGCATTTT.

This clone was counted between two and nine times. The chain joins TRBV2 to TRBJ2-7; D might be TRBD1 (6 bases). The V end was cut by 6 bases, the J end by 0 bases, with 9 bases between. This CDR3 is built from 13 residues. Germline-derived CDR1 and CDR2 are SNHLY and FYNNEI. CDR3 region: CASRDSSSYEQYF. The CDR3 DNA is TGTGCCAGCAGGGACAGTTCCTCCTACGAGCAGTACTTC.

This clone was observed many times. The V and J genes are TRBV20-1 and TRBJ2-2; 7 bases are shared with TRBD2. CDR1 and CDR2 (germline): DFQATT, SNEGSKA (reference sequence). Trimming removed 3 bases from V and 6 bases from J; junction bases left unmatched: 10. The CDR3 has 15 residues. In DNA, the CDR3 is TGCAGTGCTAGCGGGATGGCGGGAGATGCCGGGGAGCTGTTTTTT. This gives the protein CSASGMAGDAGELFF.

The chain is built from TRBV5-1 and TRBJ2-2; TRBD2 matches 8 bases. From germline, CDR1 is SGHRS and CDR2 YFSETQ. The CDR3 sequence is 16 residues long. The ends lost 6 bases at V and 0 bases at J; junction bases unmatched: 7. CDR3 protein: CASMLTSGSNTGELFF. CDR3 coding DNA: TGCGCCAGCATGCTAACTAGCGGCTCGAACACCGGGGAGCTGTTTTTT.

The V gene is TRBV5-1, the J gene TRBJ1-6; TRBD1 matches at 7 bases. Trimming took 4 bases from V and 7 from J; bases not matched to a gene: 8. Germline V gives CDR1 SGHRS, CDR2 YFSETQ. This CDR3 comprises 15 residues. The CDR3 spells CASSLDRVGNSPLHF. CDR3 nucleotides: TGCGCCAGCAGCCTCGACAGGGTGGGCAATTCACCCCTCCACTTT.

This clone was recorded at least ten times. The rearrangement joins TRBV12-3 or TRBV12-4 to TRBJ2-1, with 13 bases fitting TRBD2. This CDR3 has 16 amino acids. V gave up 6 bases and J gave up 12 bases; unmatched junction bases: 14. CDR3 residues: CASRRLAGGPNDVQFF. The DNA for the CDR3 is TGTGCCAGCAGGCGACTAGCGGGAGGCCCCAATGATGTGCAGTTCTTC.

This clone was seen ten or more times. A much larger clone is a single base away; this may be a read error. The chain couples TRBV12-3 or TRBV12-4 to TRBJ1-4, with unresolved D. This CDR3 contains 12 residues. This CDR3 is CASRRENEKPFF. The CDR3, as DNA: TGTGCCAGCAGAAGAGAGAATGAAAAACCGTTTTTT.

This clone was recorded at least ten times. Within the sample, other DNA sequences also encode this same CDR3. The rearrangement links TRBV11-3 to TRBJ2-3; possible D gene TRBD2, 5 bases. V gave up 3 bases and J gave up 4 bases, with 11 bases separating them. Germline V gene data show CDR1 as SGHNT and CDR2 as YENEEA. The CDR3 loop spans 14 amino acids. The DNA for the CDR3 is TGTGCCAGCAGCTTGGGATTGAGGGCAGATACGCAGTATTTT. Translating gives CASSLGLRADTQYF.

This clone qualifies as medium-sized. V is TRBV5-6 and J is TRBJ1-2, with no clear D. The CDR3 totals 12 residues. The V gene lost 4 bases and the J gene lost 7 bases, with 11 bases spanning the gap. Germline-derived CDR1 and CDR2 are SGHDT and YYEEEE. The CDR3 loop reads CASSAGSGGYTF. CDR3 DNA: TGTGCCAGCAGCGCGGGGTCGGGTGGCTACACCTTC.

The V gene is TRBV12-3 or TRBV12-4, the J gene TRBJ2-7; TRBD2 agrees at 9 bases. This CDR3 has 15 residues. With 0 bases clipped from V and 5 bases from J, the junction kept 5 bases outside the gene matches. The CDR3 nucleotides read TGTGCCAGCAGTTTAGCTAGCGGGGGCGGGGACGAGCAGTACTTC. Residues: CASSLASGGGDEQYF.

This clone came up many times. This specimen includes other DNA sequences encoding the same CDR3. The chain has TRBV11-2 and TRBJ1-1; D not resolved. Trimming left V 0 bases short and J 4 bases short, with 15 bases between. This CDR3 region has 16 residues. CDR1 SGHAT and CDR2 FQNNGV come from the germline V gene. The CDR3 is CASSLDYRYWLTEAFF. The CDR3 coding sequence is TGTGCCAGCAGCTTAGATTATCGGTATTGGCTCACTGAAGCTTTCTTT.

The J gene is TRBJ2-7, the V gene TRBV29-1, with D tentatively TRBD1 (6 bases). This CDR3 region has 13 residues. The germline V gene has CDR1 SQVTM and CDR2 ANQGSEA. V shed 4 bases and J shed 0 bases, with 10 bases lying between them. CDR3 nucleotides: TGCAGCGTTGGCGGACAGAGCTCCTACGAGCAGTACTTC. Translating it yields CSVGGQSSYEQYF.

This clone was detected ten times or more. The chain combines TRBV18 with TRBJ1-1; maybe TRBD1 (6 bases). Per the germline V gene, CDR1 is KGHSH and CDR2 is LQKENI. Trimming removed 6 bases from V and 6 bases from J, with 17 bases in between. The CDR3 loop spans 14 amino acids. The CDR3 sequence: CASSPWGGRAEAFF. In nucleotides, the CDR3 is TGTGCCAGCTCTCCCTGGGGGGGGCGGGCTGAAGCTTTCTTT.

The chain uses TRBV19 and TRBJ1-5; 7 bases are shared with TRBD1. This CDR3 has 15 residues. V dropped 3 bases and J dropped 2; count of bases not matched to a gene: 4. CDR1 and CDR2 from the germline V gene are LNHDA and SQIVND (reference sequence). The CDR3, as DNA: TGTGCCAGTAGTATGGGGACAGAAGGCAATCAGCCCCAGCATTTT. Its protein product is CASSMGTEGNQPQHF. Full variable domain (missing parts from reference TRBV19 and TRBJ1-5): DGGITQSPKYLFRKEGQNVTLSCEQNLNHDAMYWYRQDPGQGLRLIYYSQIVNDFQKGDIAEGYSVSREKKESFPLTVTSAQKNPTAFYLCASSMGTEGNQPQHFGDGTRLSIL.

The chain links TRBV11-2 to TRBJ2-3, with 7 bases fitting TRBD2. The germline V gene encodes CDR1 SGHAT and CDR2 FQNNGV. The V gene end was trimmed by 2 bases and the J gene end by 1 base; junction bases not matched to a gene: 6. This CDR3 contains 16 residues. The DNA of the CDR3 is TGTGCCAGCAGCTTATTAGGAGCGGGACGCACAGATACGCAGTATTTT. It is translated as CASSLLGAGRTDTQYF. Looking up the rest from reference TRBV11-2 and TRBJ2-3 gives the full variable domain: EAGVAQSPRYKIIEKRQSVAFWCNPISGHATLYWYQQILGQGPKLLIQFQNNGVVDDSQLPKDRFSAERLKGVDSTLKIQPAKLEDSAVYLCASSLLGAGRTDTQYFGPGTRLTVL.

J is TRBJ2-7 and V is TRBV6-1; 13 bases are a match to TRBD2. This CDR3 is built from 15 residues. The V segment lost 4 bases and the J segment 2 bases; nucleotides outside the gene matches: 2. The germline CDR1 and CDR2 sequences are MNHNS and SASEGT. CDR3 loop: CASSVTSGGAYEQYF. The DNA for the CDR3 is TGTGCCAGCAGTGTAACTAGCGGGGGGGCCTACGAGCAGTACTTC.

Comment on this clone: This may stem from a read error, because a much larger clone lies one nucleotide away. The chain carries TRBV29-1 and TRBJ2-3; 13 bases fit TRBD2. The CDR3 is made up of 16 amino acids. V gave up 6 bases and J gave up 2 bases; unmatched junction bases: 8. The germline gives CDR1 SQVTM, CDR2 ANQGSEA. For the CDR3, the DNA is TGCAGCGTGGGAGGGACTAGCGGGATGCTCACAGATACGCAGTATTTT. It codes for CSVGGTSGMLTDTQYF.

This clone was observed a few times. Written as DNA, the CDR3 is TGTGCCATCAGTGGTATCGACAGGATTCAAACCTACGAGCAGTACTTC. Residues: CAISGIDRIQTYEQYF. The chain carries TRBV10-3 and TRBJ2-7, with D tentatively TRBD1 (6 bases). Germline V gives CDR1 ENHRY, CDR2 SYGVKD. V was cut by 4 bases and J by 2 bases, with 18 bases left in between. The CDR3 consists of 16 residues.

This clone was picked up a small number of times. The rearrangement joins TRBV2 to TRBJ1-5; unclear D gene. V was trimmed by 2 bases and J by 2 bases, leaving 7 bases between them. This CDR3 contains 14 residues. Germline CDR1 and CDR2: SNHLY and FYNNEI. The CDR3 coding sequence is TGTGCCAGCAGTGAAAGCAGACGCAATCAGCCCCAGCATTTT. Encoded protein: CASSESRRNQPQHF. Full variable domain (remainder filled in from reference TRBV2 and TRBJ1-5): EPEVTQTPSHQVTQMGQEVILRCVPISNHLYFYWYRQILGQKVEFLVSFYNNEISEKSEIFDDQFSVERPDGSNFTLKIRSTKLEDSAMYFCASSESRRNQPQHFGDGTRLSIL.

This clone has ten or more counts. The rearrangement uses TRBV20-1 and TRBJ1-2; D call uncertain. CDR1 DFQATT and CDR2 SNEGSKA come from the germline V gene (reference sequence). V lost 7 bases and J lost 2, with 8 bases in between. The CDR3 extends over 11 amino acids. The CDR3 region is CSVPENYGYTF. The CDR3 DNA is TGCAGTGTCCCGGAAAACTATGGCTACACCTTC.

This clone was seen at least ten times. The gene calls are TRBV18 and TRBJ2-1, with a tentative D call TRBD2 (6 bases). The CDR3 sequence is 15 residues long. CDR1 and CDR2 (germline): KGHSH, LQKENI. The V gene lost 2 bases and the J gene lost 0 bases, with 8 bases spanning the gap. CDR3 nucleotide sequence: TGTGCCAGCTCACCAGGGGGGAGCTCCTACAATGAGCAGTTCTTC. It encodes CASSPGGSSYNEQFF.

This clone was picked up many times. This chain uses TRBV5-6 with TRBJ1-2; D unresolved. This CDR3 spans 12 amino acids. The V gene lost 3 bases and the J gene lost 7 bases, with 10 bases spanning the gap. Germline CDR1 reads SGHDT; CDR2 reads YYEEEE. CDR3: CASSSVIRGYTF. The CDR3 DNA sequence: TGTGCCAGCAGCTCGGTTATCCGTGGCTACACCTTC.

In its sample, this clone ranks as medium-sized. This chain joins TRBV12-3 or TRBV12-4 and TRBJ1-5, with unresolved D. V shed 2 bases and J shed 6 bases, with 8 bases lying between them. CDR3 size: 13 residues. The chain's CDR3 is CASSLMRGQPQHF. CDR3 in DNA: TGTGCCAGCAGTTTAATGCGAGGTCAGCCCCAGCATTTT.

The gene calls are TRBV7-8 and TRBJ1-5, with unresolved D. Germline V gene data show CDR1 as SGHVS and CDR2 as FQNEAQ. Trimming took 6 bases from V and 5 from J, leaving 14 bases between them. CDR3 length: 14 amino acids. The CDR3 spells CASRFCFGDQPQHF. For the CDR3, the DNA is TGTGCCAGCAGATTTTGTTTTGGGGATCAGCCCCAGCATTTT.

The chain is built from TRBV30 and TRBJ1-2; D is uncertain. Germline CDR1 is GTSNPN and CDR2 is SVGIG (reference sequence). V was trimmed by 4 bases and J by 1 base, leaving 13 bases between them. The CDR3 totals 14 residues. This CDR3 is CAWIRLPDNYGYTF. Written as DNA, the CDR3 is TGTGCCTGGATCCGACTCCCAGATAACTATGGCTACACCTTC.

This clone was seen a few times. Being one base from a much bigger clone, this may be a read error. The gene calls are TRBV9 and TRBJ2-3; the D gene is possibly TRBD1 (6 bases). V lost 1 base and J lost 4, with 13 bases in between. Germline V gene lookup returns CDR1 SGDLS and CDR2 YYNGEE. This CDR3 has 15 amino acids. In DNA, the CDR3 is TGTGCCAGCAGCGTACCGGGACATGAGGCAGATACGCAGTATTTT. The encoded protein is CASSVPGHEADTQYF.

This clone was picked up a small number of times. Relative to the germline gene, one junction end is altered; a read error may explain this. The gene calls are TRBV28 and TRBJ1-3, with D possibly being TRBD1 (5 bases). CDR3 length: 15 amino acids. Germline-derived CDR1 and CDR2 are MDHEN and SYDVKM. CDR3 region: CASSRDHLSGNIIYF. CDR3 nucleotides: TGTGCCAGCAGTAGGGACCACCTCTCTGGAAACATCATATATTTT.